This is a list of T cell receptor beta chains from one sample in a study of early T cells in non-severe SARS-CoV-2 infection. TCRdb re-called the 5' RACE reads with MiXCR, one entry per CDR3 protein. The sample consists of under 90,000 distinct CDR3 sequences, 13% of them appearing once. Sequenced material: whole blood. These receptors were collected from an adult who was a healthcare worker with PCR-confirmed SARS-CoV-2 infection or an uninfected control (not recorded which). Both conserved end residues are part of each CDR3. The D gene is left open where the match is weak. Some rows have no size entry. The others give once, few or many, or a class for an expanded clone.

J gene | clone size | V gene | D gene | CDR3 DNA | CDR3 protein
TRBJ2-6 | few | TRBV12-3/TRBV12-4 | TRBD1 | TGTGCCAGCAGTCCCTCCCCGGGACAGGGAGACTCTGGGGCCAACGTCCTGACTTTC | CASSPSPGQGDSGANVLTF
TRBJ1-1 | many | TRBV28 | - | TGTGCCAGCACCTTAAGGGGCCCGAACACTGAAGCTTTCTTT | CASTLRGPNTEAFF
TRBJ2-6 | - | TRBV20-1 | - | TGCAGTGCTAGGGAAGGGTCTGGGGCCAACGTCCTGACTTTC | CSAREGSGANVLTF
TRBJ1-6 | - | TRBV6-5 | - | TGTGCCAGCAGTCGGACGGCTAATTCACCCCTCCACTTT | CASSRTANSPLHF
TRBJ1-1 | - | TRBV3-1 | - | TGTGCCAGCAGCCAAGTTCAAGGGAGCGGAGCTTTCTTT | CASSQVQGSGAFF
TRBJ2-7 | - | TRBV3-1 | - | TGTGCCAGCAGCTTAAGTCGGGAACTTTACGAGCAGTACTTC | CASSLSRELYEQYF
TRBJ2-7 | - | TRBV10-3 | - | TGTGCCATCAGTCTGGCGGGGCAAACCTACGAGCAGTACTTC | CAISLAGQTYEQYF
TRBJ1-1 | few | TRBV6-5 | - | TGTGCCAGCAGTTACTCGAGGAGCCTCAGCTCTGAAGCTTTCTTT | CASSYSRSLSSEAFF
TRBJ2-5 | many | TRBV4-1 | TRBD2 | TGCGCCAGCAGCCAAGTGGGCCCGGGACTAGCGGGAGACGAGACCCAGTACTTC | CASSQVGPGLAGDETQYF
TRBJ2-7 | many | TRBV5-1 | - | TGCGCCAGCAGCTTGGCCGGTCGGACCTACGAGCAGTACTTC | CASSLAGRTYEQYF
TRBJ2-7 | - | TRBV15 | TRBD1 | TGTGCCACCAGCAGAGGGAACCGGGACAGGGGTTCCTACGAGCAGTACTTC | CATSRGNRDRGSYEQYF
TRBJ2-1 | few | TRBV12-3/TRBV12-4 | TRBD2 | TGTGCCAGCAGTTCGGGACTAGCGGGAGTCGATGAGCAGTTCTTC | CASSSGLAGVDEQFF
TRBJ2-3 | many | TRBV29-1 | - | TGCAGCGTTGAAGATCTGGCAACAGATACGCAGTATTTT | CSVEDLATDTQYF
TRBJ2-1 | few | TRBV2 | - | TGTGCCAGCAATTTGAATCGGGGGACGGGAATTTTCAATGAGCAGTTCTTC | CASNLNRGTGIFNEQFF
TRBJ2-7 | - | TRBV18 | - | TGTGCCAGCTCATCAGCCGATACCCACGAGCAGTACTTC | CASSSADTHEQYF
TRBJ2-1 | few | TRBV6-5 | TRBD2 | TGTGCCAGCAGTTACCCCGGGAGCGGGAGTGGCAATGAGCAGTTCTTC | CASSYPGSGSGNEQFF
TRBJ1-3 | few | TRBV7-2 | - | TGTGCCAGCAAAGCCTATTTCTCTGGAAACACCATATATTTT | CASKAYFSGNTIYF
TRBJ2-2 | few | TRBV15 | TRBD1 | TGTGCCACCAGCAGAGGGGGGACAGGGGTCACCGGGGAGCTGTTTTTT | CATSRGGTGVTGELFF
TRBJ2-3 | - | TRBV11-2 | - | TGTGCCAGCAGCTTAGGGACAGTAGATACGCAGTATTTT | CASSLGTVDTQYF
TRBJ2-1 | few | TRBV12-3/TRBV12-4 | TRBD2 | TGTGCCAGCAGTTTAAAGAGGACTAGCGGGGGTTCCTACAATGAGCAGTTCTTC | CASSLKRTSGGSYNEQFF
TRBJ2-3 | few | TRBV24-1 | TRBD2 | TGTGCCACCAGTGATATAAGTGCGGGGGTAATGACAGATACGCAGTATTTT | CATSDISAGVMTDTQYF
TRBJ1-1 | many | TRBV20-1 | - | TGCAGTGCTCCGCCGGCCCGGCAGAAAACTGAAGCTTTCTTT | CSAPPARQKTEAFF
TRBJ2-1 | - | TRBV24-1 | - | TGTGCCACCAGTGATTGGATGCATGAGCAGTTCTTC | CATSDWMHEQFF
TRBJ2-1 | few | TRBV29-1 | TRBD2 | TGCAGCGTTGCCCCTAGCGGGAGAGAGCAGTTCTTC | CSVAPSGREQFF
TRBJ2-4 | - | TRBV6-6 | TRBD1 | TGTGCCAGCAGTTACCCACAGGGGGCTGGGGGAAACATTCAGTACTTC | CASSYPQGAGGNIQYF
TRBJ2-7 | few | TRBV29-1 | TRBD1 | TGCAGCGCCTGGGACAGGGGGCAGGACGAGCAGTACTTC | CSAWDRGQDEQYF
TRBJ2-7 | - | TRBV28 | - | TGTGCCAGCAGCCCTAGTCGCGAGCAGTACTTC | CASSPSREQYF
TRBJ2-1 | few | TRBV7-9 | TRBD2 | TGTGCCAGCACCGTAGCGGGAGGGGTGAATGAGCAGTTCTTC | CASTVAGGVNEQFF
TRBJ1-2 | - | TRBV11-2 | - | TGTGCCAGCAGCTTATTAAGTTTCGGCATGGAAGCTAACTATGGCTACACCTTC | CASSLLSFGMEANYGYTF
TRBJ1-2 | few | TRBV20-1 | - | TGCAGTGCTCGTACCGATATCCAGTATGGCTACACCTTC | CSARTDIQYGYTF
TRBJ2-2 | few | TRBV19 | - | TGTGCCAGTAGTATTAAAGGGTACACCGGGGAGCTGTTTTTT | CASSIKGYTGELFF
TRBJ2-1 | few | TRBV19 | - | TGTGCCAGTAGTATAGCCCTAGACGGGGGTGAGCAGTTCTTC | CASSIALDGGEQFF
TRBJ1-2 | few | TRBV29-1 | - | TGCAGCGCCGGGGGGGACGCCGGGGGCTACACCTTC | CSAGGDAGGYTF
TRBJ2-2 | - | TRBV27 | - | TGTGCCAGCAGTTTATATGAGAACACCGGGGAGCTGTTTTTT | CASSLYENTGELFF
TRBJ1-2 | - | TRBV25-1 | - | TGTGCCAGCAGGTCCCAGCAAGGCTACACCTTC | CASRSQQGYTF
TRBJ2-2 | few | TRBV21-1 | - | TGTGCCAGCAGCAAAGGAGGGATAACGAGGGCCGGGGAGCTGTTTTTT | CASSKGGITRAGELFF
TRBJ2-1 | - | TRBV12-3/TRBV12-4 | - | TGTGCCAGCAGTTTGGGTCGAGGGCAGTTCTTC | CASSLGRGQFF
TRBJ2-1 | - | TRBV21-1 | - | TGTGCCAGCAGCATAGGGGGACTAGCGCTAAATGAGCAGTTCTTC | CASSIGGLALNEQFF
TRBJ2-7 | few | TRBV28 | - | TGTGCCAGCAGGACTCCACAGATCTCCTACGAGCAGTACTTC | CASRTPQISYEQYF
TRBJ1-1 | - | TRBV27 | TRBD1 | TGTGCCAGCAGACAACAGGGGGCTAACACTGAAGCTTTCTTT | CASRQQGANTEAFF
TRBJ2-3 | few | TRBV6-6 | TRBD1 | TGTGCCAGCAGTGACAAGGGGGCGCGTCCAGATACGCAGTATTTT | CASSDKGARPDTQYF
TRBJ1-2 | few | TRBV28 | - | TGTGCCAGCAGCAGCCCGGGACGCATTGCCTCTAACTATGGCTACACCTTC | CASSSPGRIASNYGYTF
TRBJ2-1 | many | TRBV11-1 | TRBD2 | TGTGCCAGCAGCTTAGCGCGGCGCGGGGGTTACAATGAGCAGTTCTTC | CASSLARRGGYNEQFF
TRBJ2-1 | few | TRBV4-2 | TRBD2 | TGTGTCAGCAGCCGGGGACTAGCGGGAGCCGATGAGCAGTTCTTC | CVSSRGLAGADEQFF
TRBJ1-1 | many | TRBV7-3 | - | TGTGCCAGCAGCTTAATAAGGAACACTGAAGCTTTCTTT | CASSLIRNTEAFF
TRBJ2-7 | few | TRBV29-1 | - | TGCAGCGTCGCCGGGATAAACCTGGGGTACGAGCAGTACTTC | CSVAGINLGYEQYF
TRBJ1-6 | few | TRBV19 | TRBD1 | TGTGCCAGTAGTATACCGACAGGGAATTCACCCCTCCACTTT | CASSIPTGNSPLHF
TRBJ1-3 | many | TRBV28 | - | TGTGCCAGCAGTTTAAGGCTAGGAAACACCATATATTTT | CASSLRLGNTIYF
TRBJ1-5 | many | TRBV19 | - | TGTGCCAGTAGTGGATTGACAGTTAGCAATCAGCCCCAGCATTTT | CASSGLTVSNQPQHF